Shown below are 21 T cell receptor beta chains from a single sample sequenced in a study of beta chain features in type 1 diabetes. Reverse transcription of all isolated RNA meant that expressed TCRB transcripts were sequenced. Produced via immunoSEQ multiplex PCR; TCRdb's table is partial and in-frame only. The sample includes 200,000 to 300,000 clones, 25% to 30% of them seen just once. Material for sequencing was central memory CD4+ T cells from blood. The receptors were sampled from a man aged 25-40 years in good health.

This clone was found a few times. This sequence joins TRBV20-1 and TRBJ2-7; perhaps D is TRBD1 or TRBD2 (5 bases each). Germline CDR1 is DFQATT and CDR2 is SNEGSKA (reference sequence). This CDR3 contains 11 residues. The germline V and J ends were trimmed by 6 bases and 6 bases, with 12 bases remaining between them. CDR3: CSAAPGAEQYF. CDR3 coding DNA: TGCAGTGCGGCCCCCGGGGCCGAGCAGTACTTC.

The CDR3 bases are TGTGCCACCAGCAGAGATCGCCCGTCCGGTATAAACACAGATACGCAGTATTTT. Translation: CATSRDRPSGINTDTQYF. The chain has TRBV15 and TRBJ2-3; D remains unclear. Trimming took 0 bases from V and 2 from J, leaving 18 bases between them. Germline V gives CDR1 LNHNV, CDR2 YYDKDF (reference sequence). This CDR3 is 18 amino acids long. The complete variable domain, with remaining parts taken from reference TRBV15 and TRBJ2-3, reads DAMVIQNPRYQVTQFGKPVTLSCSQTLNHNVMYWYQQKSSQAPKLLFHYYDKDFNNEADTPDNFQSRRPNTSFCFLDIRSPGLGDTAMYLCATSRDRPSGINTDTQYFGPGTRLTVL.

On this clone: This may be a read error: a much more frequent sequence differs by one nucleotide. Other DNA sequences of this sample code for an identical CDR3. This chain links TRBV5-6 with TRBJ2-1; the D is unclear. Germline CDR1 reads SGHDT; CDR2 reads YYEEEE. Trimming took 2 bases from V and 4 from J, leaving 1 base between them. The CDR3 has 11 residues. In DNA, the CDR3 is TGTGCCAGCAGCTTATACAATGAGCAGTTCTTC. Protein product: CASSLYNEQFF.

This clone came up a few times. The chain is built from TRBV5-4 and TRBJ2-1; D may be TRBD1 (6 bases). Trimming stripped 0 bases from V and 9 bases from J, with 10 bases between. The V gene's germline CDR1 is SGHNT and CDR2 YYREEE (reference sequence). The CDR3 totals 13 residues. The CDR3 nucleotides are TGTGCCAGCAGCTTGGACAGGGAAGCTGAGCAGTTCTTC. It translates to CASSLDREAEQFF. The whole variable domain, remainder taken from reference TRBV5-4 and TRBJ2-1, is ETGVTQSPTHLIKTRGQQVTLRCSSQSGHNTVSWYQQALGQGPQFIFQYYREEENGRGNFPPRFSGLQFPNYSSELNVNALELDDSALYLCASSLDREAEQFFGPGTRLTVL.

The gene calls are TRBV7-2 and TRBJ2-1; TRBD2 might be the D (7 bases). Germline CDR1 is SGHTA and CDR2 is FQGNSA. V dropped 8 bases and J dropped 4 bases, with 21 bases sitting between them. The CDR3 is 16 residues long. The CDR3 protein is CASARSGGGQYNEQFF. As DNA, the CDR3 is TGTGCCAGCGCTCGTTCGGGCGGGGGCCAGTACAATGAGCAGTTCTTC.

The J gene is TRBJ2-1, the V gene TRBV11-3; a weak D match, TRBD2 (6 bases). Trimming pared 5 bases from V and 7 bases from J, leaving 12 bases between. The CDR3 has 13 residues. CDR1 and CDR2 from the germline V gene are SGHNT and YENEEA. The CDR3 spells CASSPGTANEQFF. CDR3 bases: TGTGCCAGCAGCCCCGGGACTGCAAATGAGCAGTTCTTC. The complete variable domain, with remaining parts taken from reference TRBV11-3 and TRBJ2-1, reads EAGVVQSPRYKIIEKKQPVAFWCNPISGHNTLYWYLQNLGQGPELLIRYENEEAVDDSQLPKDRFSAERLKGVDSTLKIQPAELGDSAVYLCASSPGTANEQFFGPGTRLTVL.

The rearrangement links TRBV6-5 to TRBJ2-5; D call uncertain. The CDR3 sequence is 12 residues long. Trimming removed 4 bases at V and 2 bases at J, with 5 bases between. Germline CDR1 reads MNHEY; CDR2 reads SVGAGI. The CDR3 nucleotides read TGTGCCAGCAGTTCCTCTCAAGAGACCCAGTACTTC. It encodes CASSSSQETQYF.

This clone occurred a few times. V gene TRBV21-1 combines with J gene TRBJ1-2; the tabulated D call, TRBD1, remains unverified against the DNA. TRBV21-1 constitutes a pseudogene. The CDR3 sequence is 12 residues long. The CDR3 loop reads CASSKSRAGYTF. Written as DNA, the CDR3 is TGTGCCAGCAGCAAAAGCAGGGCTGGCTACACCTTC.

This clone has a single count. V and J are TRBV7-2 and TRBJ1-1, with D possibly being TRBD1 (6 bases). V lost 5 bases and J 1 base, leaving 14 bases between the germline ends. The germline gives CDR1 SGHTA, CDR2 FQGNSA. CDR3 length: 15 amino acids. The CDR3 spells CASSRGGSKNTEAFF. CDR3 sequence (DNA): TGTGCCAGCAGCCGTGGGGGCAGCAAGAACACTGAAGCTTTCTTT. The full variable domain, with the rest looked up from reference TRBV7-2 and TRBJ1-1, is GAGVSQSPSNKVTEKGKDVELRCDPISGHTALYWYRQSLGQGLEFLIYFQGNSAPDKSGLPSDRFSAERTGGSVSTLTIQRTQQEDSAVYLCASSRGGSKNTEAFFGQGTRLTVV.

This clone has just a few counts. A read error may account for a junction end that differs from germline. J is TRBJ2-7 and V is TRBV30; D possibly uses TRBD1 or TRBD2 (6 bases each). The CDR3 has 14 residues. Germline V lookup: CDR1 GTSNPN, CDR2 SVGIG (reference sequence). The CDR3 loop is CAGRRWGAAYEQYF. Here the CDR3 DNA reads TGTGCCGGGAGGAGGTGGGGGGCCGCCTACGAGCAGTACTTC.

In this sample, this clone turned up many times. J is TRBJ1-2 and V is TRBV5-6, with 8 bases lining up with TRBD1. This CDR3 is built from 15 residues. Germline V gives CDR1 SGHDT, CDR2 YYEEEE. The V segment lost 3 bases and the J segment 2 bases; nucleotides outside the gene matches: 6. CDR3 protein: CASSSYRQGNYGYTF. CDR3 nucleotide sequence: TGTGCCAGCAGCTCATACCGACAGGGGAACTATGGCTACACCTTC.

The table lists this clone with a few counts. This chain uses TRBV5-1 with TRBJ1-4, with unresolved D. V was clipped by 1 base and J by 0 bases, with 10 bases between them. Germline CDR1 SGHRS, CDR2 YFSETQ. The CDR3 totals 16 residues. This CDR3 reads CASSLRRSATNEKLFF. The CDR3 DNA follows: TGCGCCAGCAGCTTGAGAAGGTCCGCAACTAATGAAAAACTGTTTTTT.

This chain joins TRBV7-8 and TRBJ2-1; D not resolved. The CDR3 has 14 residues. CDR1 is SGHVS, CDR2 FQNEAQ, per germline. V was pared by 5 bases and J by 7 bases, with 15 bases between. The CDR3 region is CASSRDWQQNEQFF. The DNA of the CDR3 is TGTGCCAGCAGCCGTGATTGGCAGCAGAATGAGCAGTTCTTC.

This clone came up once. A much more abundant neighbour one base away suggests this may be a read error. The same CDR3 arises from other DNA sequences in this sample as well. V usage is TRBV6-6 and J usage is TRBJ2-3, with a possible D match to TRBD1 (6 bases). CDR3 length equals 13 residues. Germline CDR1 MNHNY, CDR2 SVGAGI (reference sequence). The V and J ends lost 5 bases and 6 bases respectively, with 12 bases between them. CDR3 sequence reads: CASSIQGRDTQYF. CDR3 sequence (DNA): TGTGCCAGCAGTATACAGGGAAGGGATACGCAGTATTTT.

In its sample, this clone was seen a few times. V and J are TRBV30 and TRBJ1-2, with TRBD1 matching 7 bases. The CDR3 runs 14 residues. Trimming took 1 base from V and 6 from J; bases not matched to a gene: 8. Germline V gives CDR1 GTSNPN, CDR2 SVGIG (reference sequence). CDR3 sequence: CAWSAGDSWNGYTF. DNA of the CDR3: TGTGCCTGGAGTGCCGGGGACAGCTGGAATGGCTACACCTTC.

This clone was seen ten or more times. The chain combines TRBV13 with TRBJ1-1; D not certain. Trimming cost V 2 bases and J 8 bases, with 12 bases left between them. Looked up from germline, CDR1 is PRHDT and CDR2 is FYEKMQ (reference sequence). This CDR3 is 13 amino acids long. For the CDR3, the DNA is TGTGCCAGCAGCTTAAGGGCAGTACCCGAAGCTTTCTTT. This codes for CASSLRAVPEAFF.

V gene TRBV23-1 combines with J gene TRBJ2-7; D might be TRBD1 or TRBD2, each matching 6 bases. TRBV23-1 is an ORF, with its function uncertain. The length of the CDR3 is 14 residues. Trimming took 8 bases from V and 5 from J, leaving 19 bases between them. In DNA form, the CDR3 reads TGCGCCAGCGCCCACGGACTCGGGGGCCACGAGCAGTACTTC. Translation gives CASAHGLGGHEQYF.

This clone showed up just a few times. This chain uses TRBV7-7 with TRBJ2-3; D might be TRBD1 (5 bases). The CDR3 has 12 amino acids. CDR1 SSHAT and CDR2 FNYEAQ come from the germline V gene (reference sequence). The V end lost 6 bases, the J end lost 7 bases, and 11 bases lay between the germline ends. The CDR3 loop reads CASREGDNTQYF. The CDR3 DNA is TGTGCCAGCAGAGAAGGGGATAATACGCAGTATTTT.

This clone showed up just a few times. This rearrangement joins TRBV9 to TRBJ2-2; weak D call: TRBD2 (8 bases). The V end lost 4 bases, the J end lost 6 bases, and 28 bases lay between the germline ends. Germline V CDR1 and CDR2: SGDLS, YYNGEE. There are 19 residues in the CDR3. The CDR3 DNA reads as TGTGCCAGCAGCCCCCCCAAGGGGGCTAGCGGGCGCGGGGCCGGGGAGCTGTTTTTT. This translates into CASSPPKGASGRGAGELFF. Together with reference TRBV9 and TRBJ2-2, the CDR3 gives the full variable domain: DSGVTQTPKHLITATGQRVTLRCSPRSGDLSVYWYQQSLDQGLQFLIQYYNGEERAKGNILERFSAQQFPDLHSELNLSSLELGDSALYFCASSPPKGASGRGAGELFFGEGSRLTVL.

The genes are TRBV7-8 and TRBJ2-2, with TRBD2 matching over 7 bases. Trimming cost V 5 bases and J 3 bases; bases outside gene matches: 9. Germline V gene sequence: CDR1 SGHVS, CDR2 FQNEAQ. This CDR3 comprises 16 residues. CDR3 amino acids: CASSLTYLADTGELFF. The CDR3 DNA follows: TGTGCCAGCAGCCTAACCTACCTAGCGGACACCGGGGAGCTGTTTTTT.

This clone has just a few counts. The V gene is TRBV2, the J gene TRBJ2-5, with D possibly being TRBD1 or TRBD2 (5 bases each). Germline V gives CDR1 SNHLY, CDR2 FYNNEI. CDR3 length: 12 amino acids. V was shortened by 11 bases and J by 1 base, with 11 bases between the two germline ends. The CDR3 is CASSRGQETQYF. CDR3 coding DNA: TGTGCCTCTTCGAGGGGCCAAGAGACCCAGTACTTC.